This entry features one T cell receptor (beta chain) sequence. Its antigen is still unknown. Per-base qualities were not stored, and no clone one base away is much larger. This record belongs to a study of T cell changes during pregnancy in multiple sclerosis (dated by TCRdb to between 2018 and 2021). Some background on the complete study: In women with multiple sclerosis, the researchers looked at how the T cell repertoire shifted as pregnancy progressed.

The library was produced with the immunoSEQ multiplex PCR assay. TCRdb re-hosts the immuneACCESS table, in-frame sequences only. Its copies lack some clones; in the studies checked, an unresolved V gene accounts for under half of them, and the cause for the rest is not known. The table for this sample lists about 48,000 clones; 80% to 95% of them were counted only once. The biggest ten clones account for roughly 0.85% of the sample. The sequenced sample was CD4+ T cells from peripheral blood mononuclear cells, obtained in the second trimester of pregnancy. The clonotype was recovered from a female donor in good health, enrolled as a control in a pregnancy study.

CDR3 sequence: CAISPTSLGTAITNEKLFF. DNA sequence: TGTGCCATCAGCCCCACCTCGCTCGGGACAGCAATTACTAATGAAAAACTGTTTTTT. The sequence is built from TRBV10-3 and TRBJ1-4, with 7 junctional bases fitting TRBD1. The CDR3 starts with the cysteine, ends with the phenylalanine, and has 19 residues. Only the CDR3 region is kept as DNA, spanning 57 bases read in frame from base 1. Sequences ENHRY (CDR1) and SYGVKD (CDR2) are obtained from the germline V gene. V lost 6 bases and J lost 2 bases, and the count of bases not matched to a germline gene is 18.